The present T cell receptor beta chain was sequenced within a study of blood T cell repertoires in COVID-19. Study summary: Samples of COVID-19 (acute and convalescent) were obtained from the United States, Italy and Spain.

Germline V CDR1 and CDR2: MGHRA, YSYEKL. Trimming cost V 0 bases and J 6 bases, with 21 bases left between them. The CDR3 length is 18 residues. In the authors' workflow: Estimated nucleated cell counts came from reference gene primer amplification. Clones were read by immunoSEQ multiplex PCR, and TCRdb kept only the in-frame ones, dropping some. V, J and clone size are taken as reported in that table, and D and trimming were inferred from the DNA itself. This sample has over 60,000 clones, with approximately 84% found just once. This clonotype was sampled from a man in his 70s with active or convalescent COVID-19. The sample consisted of peripheral blood. This sequence joins TRBV4-1 and TRBJ2-1, with D perhaps matching TRBD1 (6 bases). This CDR3 reads CASSQEVRVAGAPNEQFF. The CDR3 nucleotides read TGCGCCAGCAGCCAAGAGGTCCGTGTGGCAGGGGCACCCAATGAGCAGTTCTTC.